This T cell receptor (beta chain) was profiled in a study of cytomegalovirus exposure and HLA in healthy donors. Separation from the roughly 690-subject first cohort characterized the roughly 110-subject validation cohort, to which the donors belonged. Generated by immunoSEQ multiplex PCR, the TCRdb table keeps only in-frame clones and is missing some. The table lists 90,000 or so clones, 85% of them singletons. Whole-study findings and limits: Confirmation in vitro established that a few CMV-associated chains were specific for CMV antigens. While the bulk of TCR sequences proved rare, some public TCRs turned up in many donors.

V lost 0 bases, J lost 6 bases, and 13 bases lay in between. Germline assignment: CDR1 SGDLS and CDR2 YYNGEE. This CDR3 region has 15 residues. A remark on this clone: The antigen is not known.

The V gene is TRBV9, the J gene TRBJ2-1; D remains ambiguous. The clonotype was recovered from a man aged 18 to 30 in good health and CMV-seropositive. Source material: PBMCs. This CDR3 is CASSVGASVGNEQFF. In DNA, the CDR3 is TGTGCCAGCAGCGTAGGAGCTTCGGTTGGCAATGAGCAGTTCTTC.